This T cell receptor (beta chain) derives from a study of blood T cells in healthy people across ages. The wider study: Template switching retrieved approximately one barcoded beta molecule for each two T cells.

A second roughly 6 to 11 cycle PCR used barcoded and J-beta primers. Template switching added a 12-random-nucleotide identifier to every cDNA molecule. TCRdb reprocessed the 5' RACE reads with MiXCR, giving one entry per CDR3 protein. The table has roughly 1.5 million distinct CDR3 sequences, under 55% seen once. Donation came from healthy Caucasian individuals in Russia who were aged about 6 to 100. The V gene end was trimmed by 6 bases and the J gene end by 4 bases; junction bases not matched to a gene: 9. This CDR3 is 15 amino acids long. The table lists this clonotype with a few counts. The antigen remains unidentified. Points from the study as a whole: Roughly linear declines in TCR beta diversity per million T cells occurred with age.

V gene TRBV12-3 or TRBV12-4 combines with J gene TRBJ1-2; 9 nucleotides match TRBD1. The sequenced material came from blood. The clonotype originates from a woman between 18 and 29 years old in good health. This CDR3 reads CASSLKQGAFYGYTF. DNA for the CDR3: TGTGCCAGCAGCCTCAAACAGGGGGCTTTCTATGGCTACACCTTC.